These T cell receptor beta chains were read from a single sample in a study of blood T cell repertoires in COVID-19. Clones were read by immunoSEQ multiplex PCR, and TCRdb kept only the in-frame ones, dropping some. The sample carries a few hundred thousand clones, more than 70% recorded once. Specimen: peripheral blood. These receptors originate from a woman aged 45-65 years with acute or convalescent COVID-19. CDR3s leave out the opening cysteine and the closing phenylalanine or tryptophan.

J gene	V gene	CDR3 protein
TRBJ2-7	TRBV7-2	ASTKARYEQY
TRBJ2-7	TRBV7-2	ASSLGGSGREQY
TRBJ2-1	TRBV11-2	ASSSTGVEQF
TRBJ2-3	TRBV7-9	ASSFGQPTDTQY
TRBJ1-5	TRBV28	ASSFRSYSNQPQH
TRBJ2-3	TRBV18	ASSPTGVADTQY
TRBJ1-3	TRBV27	ASSSVWEGSGNTIY
TRBJ1-2	TRBV27	ASTSGGSGYGYT
TRBJ1-1	TRBV7-2	ASSLAGQATEAF
TRBJ2-5	TRBV9	ASSDGVKETQY
TRBJ1-4	TRBV5-1	ASSPVVTGGKLF
TRBJ2-3	TRBV7-9	ASSLGAGGFADTQY
TRBJ2-7	TRBV19	ASSIFTGLSYEQY
TRBJ2-1	TRBV7-9	ASSLEIGPSLGEQF
TRBJ2-7	TRBV5-1	ASSPGGTYEQY
TRBJ1-3	TRBV29-1	SVAGPSGNTIY
TRBJ1-2	TRBV7-2	ASSLLAGYGYT
TRBJ1-2	TRBV19	ASSLRGARYGYT
TRBJ1-4	TRBV12-3/TRBV12-4	ASSYERGEKLF
TRBJ2-7	TRBV7-9	ASSLESAYEQY
TRBJ1-2	TRBV10-3	AISDHQTGADQANYGYT
TRBJ2-7	TRBV18	ASSPSGTGLIEQY
TRBJ2-7	TRBV5-6	ASTLGLPSYEQY
TRBJ2-7	TRBV14	ASSQGGGTTYEQY
TRBJ2-1	TRBV18	ASSSGLAGGNEQF
TRBJ1-1	TRBV27	ASSFGQPNTEAF
TRBJ2-3	TRBV24-1	ATGGSGTDTQY
TRBJ1-5	TRBV19	ASSTPGQGNQPQH
TRBJ2-3	TRBV30	AWDAGFTDTQY
TRBJ1-6	TRBV19	ASSIPWRGQGNSPLH
TRBJ1-1	TRBV2	ASSDEGVDTEAF
TRBJ1-2	TRBV10-1	ASSESLAGTPHAIAGYT
TRBJ2-2	TRBV7-9	ASSKGQANTGELF